This T cell receptor beta chain stems from a study of Ad26.COV2.S vaccination and SARS-CoV-2 variants. Study results and limitations: Breadth measured for non-spike TCRs was similar across vaccine and placebo recipients.

Trimming pared 7 bases from V and 0 bases from J, leaving 13 bases between. Germline loops: CDR1 MNHEY, CDR2 SVGAGI. This CDR3 is 15 amino acids long. Measured with immunoSEQ multiplex PCR; TCRdb has only the in-frame clones, and not every one. The repertoire holds under 150,000 clones, with 86% as singletons. As to this clone: Its target is not known.

The source is a human donor who had recovered from COVID-19. V is TRBV6-5 and J is TRBJ1-3; D unclear. This sample comprised peripheral blood, obtained after recovery from COVID-19. The chain's CDR3 is CASTGPGPSGNTIYF. The CDR3 DNA is TGTGCCAGCACCGGCCCTGGGCCCTCTGGAAACACCATATATTTT.